Here is one T cell receptor (beta chain) with its context. A read error may account for a junction end that differs from germline. The sample has other DNA sequences that encode this CDR3 too. PCR involved 60 Vbeta and 13 Jbeta primers. The method was immunoSEQ multiplex PCR; TCRdb's version includes in-frame clones alone and lacks a portion of them. This sample has 150,000 or so clones, with more than 70% found just once. This entry comes from a study of cytomegalovirus exposure and HLA in healthy donors. This CDR3 is 15 amino acids long. Germline V CDR1 and CDR2: LNHDA, SQIVND (reference sequence). The TCR originated in a man in his late teens or twenties in good health and CMV-seropositive. The V gene is TRBV19, the J gene TRBJ1-5; no reliable D call. Sequenced input: PBMCs. The CDR3 here is CASSIGYRGNQPQHF. DNA for the CDR3: TGTGCCAGTAGTATAGGCTATCGAGGAAATCAGCCTCAGCATTTT. Full variable domain (missing parts from reference TRBV19 and TRBJ1-5): DGGITQSPKYLFRKEGQNVTLSCEQNLNHDAMYWYRQDPGQGLRLIYYSQIVNDFQKGDIAEGYSVSREKKESFPLTVTSAQKNPTAFYLCASSIGYRGNQPQHFGDGTRLSIL.